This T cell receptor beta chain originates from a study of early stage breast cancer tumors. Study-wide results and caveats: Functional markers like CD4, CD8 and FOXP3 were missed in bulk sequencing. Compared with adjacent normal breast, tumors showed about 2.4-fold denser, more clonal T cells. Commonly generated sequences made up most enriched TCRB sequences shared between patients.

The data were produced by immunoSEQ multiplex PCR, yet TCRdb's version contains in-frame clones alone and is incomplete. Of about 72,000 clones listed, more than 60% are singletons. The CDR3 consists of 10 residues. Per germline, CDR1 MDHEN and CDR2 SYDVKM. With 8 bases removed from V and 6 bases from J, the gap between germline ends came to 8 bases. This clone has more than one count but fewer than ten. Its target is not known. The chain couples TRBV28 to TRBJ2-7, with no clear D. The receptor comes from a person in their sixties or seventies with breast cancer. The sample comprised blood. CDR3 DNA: TGTGCCAGCCCCGAGGTCGAGCAGTACTTC. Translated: CASPEVEQYF.